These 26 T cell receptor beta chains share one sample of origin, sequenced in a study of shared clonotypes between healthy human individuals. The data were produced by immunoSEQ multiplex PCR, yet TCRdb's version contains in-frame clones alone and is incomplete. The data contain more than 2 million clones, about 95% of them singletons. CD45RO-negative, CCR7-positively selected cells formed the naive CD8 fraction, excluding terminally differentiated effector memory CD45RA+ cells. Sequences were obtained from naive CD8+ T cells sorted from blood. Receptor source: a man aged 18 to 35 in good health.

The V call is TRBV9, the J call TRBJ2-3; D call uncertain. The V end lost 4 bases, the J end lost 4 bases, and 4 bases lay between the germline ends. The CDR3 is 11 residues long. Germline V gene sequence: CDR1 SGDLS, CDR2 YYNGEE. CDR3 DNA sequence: TGTGCCAGCAGCATCTCAGATACGCAGTATTTT. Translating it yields CASSISDTQYF.

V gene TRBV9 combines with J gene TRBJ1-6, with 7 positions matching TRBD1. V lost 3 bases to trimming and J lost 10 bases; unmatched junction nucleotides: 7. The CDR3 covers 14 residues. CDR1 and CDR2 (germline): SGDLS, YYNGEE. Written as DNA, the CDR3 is TGTGCCAGCAGCGCCGGGACAGACCCATCACCCCTCCACTTT. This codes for CASSAGTDPSPLHF.

CDR3 bases: TGTGCCAGCAGTTTTTCCAGACGCTTCGGGGAGCAGTACTTC. Protein: CASSFSRRFGEQYF. The chain has TRBV28 and TRBJ2-7, with D uncertain. CDR3 length equals 14 residues. Trimming took 3 bases from V and 7 from J, leaving 16 bases between them. The germline gives CDR1 MDHEN, CDR2 SYDVKM.

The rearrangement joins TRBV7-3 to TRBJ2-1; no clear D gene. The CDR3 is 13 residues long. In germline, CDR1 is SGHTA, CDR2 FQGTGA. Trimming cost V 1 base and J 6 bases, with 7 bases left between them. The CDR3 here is CASSLIGSNEQFF. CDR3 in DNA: TGTGCCAGCAGCTTAATAGGGTCCAATGAGCAGTTCTTC.

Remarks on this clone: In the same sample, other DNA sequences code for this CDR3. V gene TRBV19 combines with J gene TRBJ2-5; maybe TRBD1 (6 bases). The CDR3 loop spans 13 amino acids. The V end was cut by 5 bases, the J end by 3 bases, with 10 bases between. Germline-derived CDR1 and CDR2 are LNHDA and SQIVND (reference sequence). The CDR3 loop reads CASSWAGEETQYF. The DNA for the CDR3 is TGTGCCAGTAGTTGGGCAGGGGAAGAGACCCAGTACTTC.

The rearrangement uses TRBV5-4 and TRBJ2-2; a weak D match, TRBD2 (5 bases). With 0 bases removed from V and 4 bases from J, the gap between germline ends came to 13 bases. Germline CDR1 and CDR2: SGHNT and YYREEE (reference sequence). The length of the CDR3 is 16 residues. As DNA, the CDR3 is TGTGCCAGCAGCTTGGGACCCGGACTGGGCACCGGGGAGCTGTTTTTT. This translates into CASSLGPGLGTGELFF.

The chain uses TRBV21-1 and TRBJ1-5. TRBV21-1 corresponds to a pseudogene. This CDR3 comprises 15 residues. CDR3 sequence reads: CASSKAAKLSQPQHF. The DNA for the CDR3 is TGTGCCAGCAGCAAAGCGGCGAAGTTGTCGCAGCCCCAGCATTTT.

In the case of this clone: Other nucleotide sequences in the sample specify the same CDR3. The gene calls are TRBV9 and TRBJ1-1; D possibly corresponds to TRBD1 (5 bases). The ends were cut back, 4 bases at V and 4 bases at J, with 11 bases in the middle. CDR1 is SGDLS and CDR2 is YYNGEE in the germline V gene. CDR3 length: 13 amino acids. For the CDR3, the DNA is TGTGCCAGCAGCATTGGGGGGGGCACTGAAGCTTTCTTT. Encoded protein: CASSIGGGTEAFF.

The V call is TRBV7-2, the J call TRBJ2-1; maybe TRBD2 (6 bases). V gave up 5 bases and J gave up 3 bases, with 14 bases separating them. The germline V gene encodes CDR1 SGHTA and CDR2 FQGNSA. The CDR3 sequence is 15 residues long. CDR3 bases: TGTGCCAGCAGCCGCGGGGCGGGGCTCTACAATGAGCAGTTCTTC. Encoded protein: CASSRGAGLYNEQFF. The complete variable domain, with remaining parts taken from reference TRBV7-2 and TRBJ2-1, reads GAGVSQSPSNKVTEKGKDVELRCDPISGHTALYWYRQSLGQGLEFLIYFQGNSAPDKSGLPSDRFSAERTGGSVSTLTIQRTQQEDSAVYLCASSRGAGLYNEQFFGPGTRLTVL.

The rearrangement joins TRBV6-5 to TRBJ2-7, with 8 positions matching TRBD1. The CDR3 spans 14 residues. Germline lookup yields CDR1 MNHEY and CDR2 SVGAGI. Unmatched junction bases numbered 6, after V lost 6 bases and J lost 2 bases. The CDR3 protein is CASSVGTGAYEQYF. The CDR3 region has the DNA TGTGCCAGCAGCGTCGGGACAGGCGCCTACGAGCAGTACTTC.

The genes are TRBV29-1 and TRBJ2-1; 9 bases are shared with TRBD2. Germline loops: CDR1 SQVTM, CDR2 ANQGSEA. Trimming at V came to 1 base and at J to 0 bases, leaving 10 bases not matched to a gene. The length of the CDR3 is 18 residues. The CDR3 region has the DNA TGCAGCGTTGAAGGGGTAGCGGGAGCCAGACTCTCCTACAATGAGCAGTTCTTC. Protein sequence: CSVEGVAGARLSYNEQFF.

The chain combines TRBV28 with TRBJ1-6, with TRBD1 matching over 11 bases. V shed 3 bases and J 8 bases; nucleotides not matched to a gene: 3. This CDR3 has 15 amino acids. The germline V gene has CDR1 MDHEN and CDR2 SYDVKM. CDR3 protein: CASSFPDRGHSPLHF. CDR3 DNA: TGTGCCAGCAGTTTTCCGGACAGGGGGCATTCACCCCTCCACTTT. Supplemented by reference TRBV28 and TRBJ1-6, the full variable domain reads DVKVTQSSRYLVKRTGEKVFLECVQDMDHENMFWYRQDPGLGLRLIYFSYDVKMKEKGDIPEGYSVSREKKERFSLILESASTNQTSMYLCASSFPDRGHSPLHFGNGTRLTVT.

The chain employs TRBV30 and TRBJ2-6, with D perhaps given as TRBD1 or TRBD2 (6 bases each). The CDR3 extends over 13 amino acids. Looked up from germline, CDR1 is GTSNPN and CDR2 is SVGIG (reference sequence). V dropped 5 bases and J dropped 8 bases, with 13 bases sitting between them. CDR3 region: CAWGEGGTNVLTF. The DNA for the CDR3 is TGTGCCTGGGGTGAGGGGGGAACCAACGTCCTGACTTTC.

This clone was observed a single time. The CDR3 spells CASSQGQGLWEKLFF. The CDR3 DNA sequence: TGTGCCAGCAGCCAGGGTCAGGGCCTGTGGGAAAAACTGTTTTTT. The rearrangement links TRBV6-5 to TRBJ1-4, with a weak D call TRBD1 (5 bases). The CDR3 is 15 residues long. Germline V gene data show CDR1 as MNHEY and CDR2 as SVGAGI. Trimming took off 6 bases at V and 8 bases at J, with 19 bases between the two ends.

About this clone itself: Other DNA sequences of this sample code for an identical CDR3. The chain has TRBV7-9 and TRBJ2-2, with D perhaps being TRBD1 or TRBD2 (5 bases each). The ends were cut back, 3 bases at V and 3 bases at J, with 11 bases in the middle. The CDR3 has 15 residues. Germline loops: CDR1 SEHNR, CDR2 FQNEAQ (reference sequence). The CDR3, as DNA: TGTGCCAGCAGCTTGGGCCAGGGAGACACCGGGGAGCTGTTTTTT. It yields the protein CASSLGQGDTGELFF. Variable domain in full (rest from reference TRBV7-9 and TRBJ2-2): DTGVSQNPRHKITKRGQNVTFRCDPISEHNRLYWYRQTLGQGPEFLTYFQNEAQLEKSRLLSDRFSAERPKGSFSTLEIQRTEQGDSAMYLCASSLGQGDTGELFFGEGSRLTVL.

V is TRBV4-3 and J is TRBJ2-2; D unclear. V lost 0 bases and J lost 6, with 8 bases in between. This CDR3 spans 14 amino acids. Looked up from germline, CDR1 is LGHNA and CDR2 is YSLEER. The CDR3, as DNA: TGCGCCAGCAGCCAAGAGAACAGCCCCGGGGAGCTGTTTTTT. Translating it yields CASSQENSPGELFF.

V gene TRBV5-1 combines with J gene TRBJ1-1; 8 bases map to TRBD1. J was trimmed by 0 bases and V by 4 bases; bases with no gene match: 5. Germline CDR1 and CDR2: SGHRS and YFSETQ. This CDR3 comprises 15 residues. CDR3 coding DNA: TGCGCCAGCAGCCTCAAACAGGGGGTGAACACTGAAGCTTTCTTT. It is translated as CASSLKQGVNTEAFF.

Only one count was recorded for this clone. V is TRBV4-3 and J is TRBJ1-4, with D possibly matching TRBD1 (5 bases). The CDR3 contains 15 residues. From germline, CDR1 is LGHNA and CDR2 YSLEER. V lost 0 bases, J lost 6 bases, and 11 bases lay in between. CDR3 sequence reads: CASSQERGTDEKLFF. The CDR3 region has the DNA TGCGCCAGCAGCCAAGAGAGGGGTACCGATGAAAAACTGTTTTTT.

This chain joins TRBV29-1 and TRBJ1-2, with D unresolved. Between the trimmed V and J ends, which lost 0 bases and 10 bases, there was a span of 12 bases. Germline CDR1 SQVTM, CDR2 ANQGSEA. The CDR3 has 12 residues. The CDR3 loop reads CSVEDLVVDYTF. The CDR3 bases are TGCAGCGTTGAAGATCTGGTCGTGGACTACACCTTC. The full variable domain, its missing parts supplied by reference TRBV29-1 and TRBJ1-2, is SAVISQKPSRDICQRGTSLTIQCQVDSQVTMMFWYRQQPGQSLTLIATANQGSEATYESGFVIDKFPISRPNLTFSTLTVSNMSPEDSSIYLCSVEDLVVDYTFGSGTRLTVV.

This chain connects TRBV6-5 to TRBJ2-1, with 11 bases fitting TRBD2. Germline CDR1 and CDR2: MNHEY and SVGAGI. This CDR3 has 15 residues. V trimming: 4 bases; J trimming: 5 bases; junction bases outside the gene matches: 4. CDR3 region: CASSFTSGGNNEQFF. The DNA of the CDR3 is TGTGCCAGCAGTTTCACTAGCGGGGGTAACAATGAGCAGTTCTTC.

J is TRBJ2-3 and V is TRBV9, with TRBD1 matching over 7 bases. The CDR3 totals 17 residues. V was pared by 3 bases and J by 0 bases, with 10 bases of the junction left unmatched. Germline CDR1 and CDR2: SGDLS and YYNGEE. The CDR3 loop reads CASSESKGGFSTDTQYF. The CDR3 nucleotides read TGTGCCAGCAGCGAGAGTAAAGGGGGCTTTAGCACAGATACGCAGTATTTT.

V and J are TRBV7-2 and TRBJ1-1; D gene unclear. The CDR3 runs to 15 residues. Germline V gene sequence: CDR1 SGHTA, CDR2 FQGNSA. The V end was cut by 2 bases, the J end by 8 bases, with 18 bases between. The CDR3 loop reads CASSLRQGIVREAFF. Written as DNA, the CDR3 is TGTGCCAGCAGCTTAAGGCAAGGAATCGTTAGGGAAGCTTTCTTT.

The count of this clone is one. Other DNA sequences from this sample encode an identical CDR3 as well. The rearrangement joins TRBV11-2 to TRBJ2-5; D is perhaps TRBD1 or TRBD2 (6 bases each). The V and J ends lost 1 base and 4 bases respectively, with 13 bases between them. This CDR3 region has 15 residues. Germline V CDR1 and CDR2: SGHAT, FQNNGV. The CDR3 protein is CASSLVRGAGETQYF. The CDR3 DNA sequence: TGTGCCAGCAGCTTAGTAAGGGGGGCTGGAGAGACCCAGTACTTC.

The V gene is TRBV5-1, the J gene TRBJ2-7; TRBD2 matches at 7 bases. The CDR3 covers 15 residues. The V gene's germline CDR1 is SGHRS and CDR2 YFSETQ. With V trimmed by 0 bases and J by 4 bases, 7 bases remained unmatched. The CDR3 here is CASSLENTGRYEQYF. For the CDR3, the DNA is TGCGCCAGCAGCTTGGAGAACACCGGGAGGTACGAGCAGTACTTC.

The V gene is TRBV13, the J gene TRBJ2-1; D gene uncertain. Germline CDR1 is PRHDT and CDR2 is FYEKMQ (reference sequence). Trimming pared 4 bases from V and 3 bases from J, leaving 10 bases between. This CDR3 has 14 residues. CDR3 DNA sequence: TGTGCCAGCAGCTCAGATGAAAGCTACAATGAGCAGTTCTTC. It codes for CASSSDESYNEQFF.

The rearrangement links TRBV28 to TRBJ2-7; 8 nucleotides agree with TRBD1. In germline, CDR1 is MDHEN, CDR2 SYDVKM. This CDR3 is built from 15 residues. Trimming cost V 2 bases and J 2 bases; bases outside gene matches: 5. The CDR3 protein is CASSLNGQGTYEQYF. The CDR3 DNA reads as TGTGCCAGCAGTTTAAACGGACAGGGAACCTACGAGCAGTACTTC.